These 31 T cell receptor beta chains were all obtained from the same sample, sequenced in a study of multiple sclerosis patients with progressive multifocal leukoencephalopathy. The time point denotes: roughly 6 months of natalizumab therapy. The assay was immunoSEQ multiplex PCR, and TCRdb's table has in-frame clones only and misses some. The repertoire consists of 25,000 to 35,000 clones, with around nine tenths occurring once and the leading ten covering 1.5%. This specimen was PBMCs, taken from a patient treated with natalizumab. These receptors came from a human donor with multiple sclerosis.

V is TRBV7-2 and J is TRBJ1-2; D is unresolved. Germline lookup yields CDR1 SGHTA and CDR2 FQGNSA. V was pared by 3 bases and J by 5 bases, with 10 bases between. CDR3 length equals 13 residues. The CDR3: CASSLDGRYGYTF. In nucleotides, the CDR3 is TGTGCCAGCAGCTTGGACGGCCGGTATGGCTACACCTTC.

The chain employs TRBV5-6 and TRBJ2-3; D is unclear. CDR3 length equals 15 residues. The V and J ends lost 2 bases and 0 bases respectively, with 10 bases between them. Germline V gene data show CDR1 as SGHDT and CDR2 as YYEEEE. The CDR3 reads CASSLRFSSTDTQYF. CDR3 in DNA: TGTGCCAGCAGCTTAAGGTTTTCTAGCACAGATACGCAGTATTTT.

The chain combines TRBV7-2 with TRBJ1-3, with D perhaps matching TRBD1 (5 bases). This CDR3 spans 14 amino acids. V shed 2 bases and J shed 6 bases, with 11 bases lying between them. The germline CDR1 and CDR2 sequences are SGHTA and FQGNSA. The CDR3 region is CASSLFQGENTIYF. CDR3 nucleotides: TGTGCCAGCAGCTTATTTCAAGGGGAAAACACCATATATTTT.

CDR3 amino acids: CSVPLPSSYNEQFF. CDR3 nucleotide sequence: TGCAGCGTTCCCCTACCGAGCTCCTACAATGAGCAGTTCTTC. The chain employs TRBV29-1 and TRBJ2-1; no firm D call. The CDR3 is 14 amino acids. The V end was cut by 5 bases, the J end by 0 bases, with 11 bases between. Germline CDR1 is SQVTM and CDR2 is ANQGSEA.

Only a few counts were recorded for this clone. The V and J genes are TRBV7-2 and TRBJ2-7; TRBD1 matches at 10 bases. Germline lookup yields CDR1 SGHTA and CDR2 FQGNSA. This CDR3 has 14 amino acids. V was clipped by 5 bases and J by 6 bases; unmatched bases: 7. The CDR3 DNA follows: TGTGCCAGCAGCCTCCGGGACAGGGGAGGCGAGCAGTACTTC. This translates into CASSLRDRGGEQYF.

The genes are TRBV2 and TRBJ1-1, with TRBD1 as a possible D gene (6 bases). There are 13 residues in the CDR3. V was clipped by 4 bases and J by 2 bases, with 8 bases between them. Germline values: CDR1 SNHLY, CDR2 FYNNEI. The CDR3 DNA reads TGTGCCAGCAGTGCGGACAGCAACACTGAAGCTTTCTTT. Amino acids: CASSADSNTEAFF.

This CDR3 reads CASRGAGNTIYF. The CDR3 region has the DNA TGTGCCAGCAGGGGAGCTGGAAACACCATATATTTT. The chain couples TRBV2 to TRBJ1-3; D ambiguous. Trimming cost V 6 bases and J 2 bases, with 5 bases left between them. The germline V gene encodes CDR1 SNHLY and CDR2 FYNNEI. The CDR3 consists of 12 residues.

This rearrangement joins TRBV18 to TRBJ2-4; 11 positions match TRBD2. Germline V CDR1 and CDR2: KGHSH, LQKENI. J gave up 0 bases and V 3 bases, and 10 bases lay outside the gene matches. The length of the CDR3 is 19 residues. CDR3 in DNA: TGTGCCAGCTCACCGGGGTTTGGGACTAGCGGTCTAGCCAAAAACATTCAGTACTTC. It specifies CASSPGFGTSGLAKNIQYF.

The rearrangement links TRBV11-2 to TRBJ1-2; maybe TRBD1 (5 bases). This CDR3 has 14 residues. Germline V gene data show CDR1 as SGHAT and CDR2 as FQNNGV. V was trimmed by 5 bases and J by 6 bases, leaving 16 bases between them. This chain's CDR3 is CASSGGRGLHGYTF. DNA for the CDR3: TGTGCCAGCAGCGGGGGACGGGGCCTACATGGCTACACCTTC. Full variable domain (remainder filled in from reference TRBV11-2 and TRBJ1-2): EAGVAQSPRYKIIEKRQSVAFWCNPISGHATLYWYQQILGQGPKLLIQFQNNGVVDDSQLPKDRFSAERLKGVDSTLKIQPAKLEDSAVYLCASSGGRGLHGYTFGSGTRLTVV.

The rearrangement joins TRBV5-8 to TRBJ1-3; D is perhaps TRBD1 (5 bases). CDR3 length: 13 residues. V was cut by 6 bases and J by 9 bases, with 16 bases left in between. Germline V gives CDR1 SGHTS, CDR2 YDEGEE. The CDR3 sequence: CASTPPGRLTIYF. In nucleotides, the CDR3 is TGTGCCAGCACCCCCCCAGGGAGGCTCACCATATATTTT.

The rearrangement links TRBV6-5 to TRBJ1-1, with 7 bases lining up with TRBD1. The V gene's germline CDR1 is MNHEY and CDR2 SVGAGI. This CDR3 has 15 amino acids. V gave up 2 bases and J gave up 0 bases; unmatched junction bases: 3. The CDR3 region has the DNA TGTGCCAGCAGTTACCCAGGGGGAATGAACACTGAAGCTTTCTTT. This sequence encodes CASSYPGGMNTEAFF.

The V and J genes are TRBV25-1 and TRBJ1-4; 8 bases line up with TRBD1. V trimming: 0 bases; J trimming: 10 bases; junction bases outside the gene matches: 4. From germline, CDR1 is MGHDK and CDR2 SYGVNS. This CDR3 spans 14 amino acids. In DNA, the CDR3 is TGTGCCAGCAGTGAATACGAGGACAGGGTAAAACTGTTTTTT. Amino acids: CASSEYEDRVKLFF.

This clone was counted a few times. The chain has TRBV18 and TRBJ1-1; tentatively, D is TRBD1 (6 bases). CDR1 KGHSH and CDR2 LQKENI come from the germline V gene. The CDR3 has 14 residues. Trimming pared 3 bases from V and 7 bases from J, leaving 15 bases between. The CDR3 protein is CASSPSVGGVEAFF. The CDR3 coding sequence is TGTGCCAGCTCACCCTCCGTGGGGGGCGTTGAAGCTTTCTTT. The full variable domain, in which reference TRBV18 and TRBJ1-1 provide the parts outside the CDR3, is NAGVMQNPRHLVRRRGQEARLRCSPMKGHSHVYWYRQLPEEGLKFMVYLQKENIIDESGMPKERFSAEFPKEGPSILRIQQVVRGDSAAYFCASSPSVGGVEAFFGQGTRLTVV.

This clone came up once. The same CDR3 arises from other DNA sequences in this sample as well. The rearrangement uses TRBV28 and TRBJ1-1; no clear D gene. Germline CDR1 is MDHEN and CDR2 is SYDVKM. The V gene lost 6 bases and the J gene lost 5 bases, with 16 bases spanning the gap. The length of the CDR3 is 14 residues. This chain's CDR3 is CASRPMSLGTEAFF. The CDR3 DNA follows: TGTGCCAGCAGACCGATGTCCCTTGGGACTGAAGCTTTCTTT.

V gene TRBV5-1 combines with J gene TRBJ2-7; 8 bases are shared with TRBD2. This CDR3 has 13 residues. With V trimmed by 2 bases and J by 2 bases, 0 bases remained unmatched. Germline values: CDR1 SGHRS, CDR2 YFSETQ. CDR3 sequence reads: CASSFSGTYEQYF. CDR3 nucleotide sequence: TGCGCCAGCAGCTTTAGCGGGACCTACGAGCAGTACTTC.

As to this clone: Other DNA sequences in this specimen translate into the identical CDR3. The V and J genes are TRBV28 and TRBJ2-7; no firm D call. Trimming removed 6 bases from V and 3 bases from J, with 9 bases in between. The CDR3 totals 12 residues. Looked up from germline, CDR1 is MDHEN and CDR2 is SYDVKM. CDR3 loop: CASSLSSYEQYF. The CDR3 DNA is TGTGCCAGCAGCCTCAGCAGCTACGAGCAGTACTTC.

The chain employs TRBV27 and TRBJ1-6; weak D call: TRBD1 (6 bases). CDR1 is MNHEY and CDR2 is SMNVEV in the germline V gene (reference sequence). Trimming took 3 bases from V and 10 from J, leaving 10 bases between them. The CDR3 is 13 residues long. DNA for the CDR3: TGTGCCAGCAGTTTTGGGGGCGCATCACCCCTCCACTTT. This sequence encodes CASSFGGASPLHF.

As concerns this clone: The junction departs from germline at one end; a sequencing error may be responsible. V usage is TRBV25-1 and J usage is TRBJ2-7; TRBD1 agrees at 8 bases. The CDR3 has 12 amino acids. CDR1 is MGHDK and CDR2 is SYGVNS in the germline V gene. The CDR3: CASRRGWGQAFF. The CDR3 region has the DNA TGTGCCAGCAGGAGGGGCTGGGGACAGGCCTTCTTC.

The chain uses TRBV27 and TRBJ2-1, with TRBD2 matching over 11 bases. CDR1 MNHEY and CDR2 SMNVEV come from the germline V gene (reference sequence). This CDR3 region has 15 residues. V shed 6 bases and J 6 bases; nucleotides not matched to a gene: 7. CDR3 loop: CASRKIAGGRNEQFF. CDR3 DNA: TGTGCCAGCAGAAAAATAGCGGGAGGGCGCAATGAGCAGTTCTTC.

For the CDR3, the DNA is TGTGCCAGCAGCCGTTGGGGACAAAATCTCGGTGAGCAGTTCTTC. Translating gives CASSRWGQNLGEQFF. The chain combines TRBV11-3 with TRBJ2-1, with D possibly matching TRBD1 (6 bases). V gave up 5 bases and J gave up 9 bases, with 20 bases separating them. Germline values: CDR1 SGHNT, CDR2 YENEEA. The CDR3 is 15 amino acids.

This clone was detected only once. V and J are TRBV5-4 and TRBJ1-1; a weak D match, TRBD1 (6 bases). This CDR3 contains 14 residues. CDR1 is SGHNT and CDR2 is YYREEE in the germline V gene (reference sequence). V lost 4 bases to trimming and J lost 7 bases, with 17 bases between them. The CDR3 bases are TGTGCCAGCAGCACAGCCGACAGGAGGAGTGAAGCTTTCTTT. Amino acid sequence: CASSTADRRSEAFF.

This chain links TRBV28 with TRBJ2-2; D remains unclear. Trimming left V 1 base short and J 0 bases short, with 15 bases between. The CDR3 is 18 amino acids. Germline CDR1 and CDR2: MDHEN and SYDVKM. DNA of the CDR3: TGTGCCAGCAGTTTATTGGCCACTCGTCGGACGAACACCGGGGAGCTGTTTTTT. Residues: CASSLLATRRTNTGELFF. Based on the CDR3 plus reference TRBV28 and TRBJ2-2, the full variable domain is DVKVTQSSRYLVKRTGEKVFLECVQDMDHENMFWYRQDPGLGLRLIYFSYDVKMKEKGDIPEGYSVSREKKERFSLILESASTNQTSMYLCASSLLATRRTNTGELFFGEGSRLTVL.

The CDR3 DNA follows: TGCAGCGCCACAGGGGGGAGCTCCTACAATGAGCAGTTCTTC. It encodes CSATGGSSYNEQFF. V is TRBV29-1 and J is TRBJ2-1; 8 bases agree with TRBD1. The J segment lost 0 bases and the V segment lost 7 bases, leaving 5 bases of the junction unmatched. Germline V gives CDR1 SQVTM, CDR2 ANQGSEA. The CDR3 contains 14 residues.

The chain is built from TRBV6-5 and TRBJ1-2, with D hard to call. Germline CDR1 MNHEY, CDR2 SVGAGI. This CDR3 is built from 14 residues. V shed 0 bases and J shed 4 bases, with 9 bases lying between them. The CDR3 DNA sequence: TGTGCCAGCAGTTACTCGATCAGTGTCTATGGCTACACCTTC. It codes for CASSYSISVYGYTF.

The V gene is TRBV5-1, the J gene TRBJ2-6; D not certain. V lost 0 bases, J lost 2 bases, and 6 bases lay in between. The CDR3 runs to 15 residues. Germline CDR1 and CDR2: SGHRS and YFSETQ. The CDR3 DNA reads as TGCGCCAGCAGCTTGGCAGGCGCTGGGGCCAACGTCCTGACTTTC. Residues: CASSLAGAGANVLTF.

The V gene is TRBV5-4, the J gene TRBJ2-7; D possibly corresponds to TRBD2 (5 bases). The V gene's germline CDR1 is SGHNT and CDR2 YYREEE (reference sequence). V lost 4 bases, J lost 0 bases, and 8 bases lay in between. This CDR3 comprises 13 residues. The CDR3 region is CASSPSGSYEQYF. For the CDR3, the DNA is TGTGCCAGCAGCCCGAGCGGCTCCTACGAGCAGTACTTC.

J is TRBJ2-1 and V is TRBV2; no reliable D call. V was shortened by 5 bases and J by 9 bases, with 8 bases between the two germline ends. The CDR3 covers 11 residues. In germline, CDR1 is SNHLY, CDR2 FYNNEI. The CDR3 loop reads CASSPDTEQFF. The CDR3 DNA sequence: TGTGCCAGCAGTCCTGACACTGAGCAGTTCTTC.

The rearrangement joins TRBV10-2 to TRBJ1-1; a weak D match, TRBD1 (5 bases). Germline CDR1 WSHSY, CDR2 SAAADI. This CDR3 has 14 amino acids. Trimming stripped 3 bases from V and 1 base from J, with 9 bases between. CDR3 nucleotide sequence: TGCGCCAGCAGTGAAGGACACGCGAACACTGAAGCTTTCTTT. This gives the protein CASSEGHANTEAFF.

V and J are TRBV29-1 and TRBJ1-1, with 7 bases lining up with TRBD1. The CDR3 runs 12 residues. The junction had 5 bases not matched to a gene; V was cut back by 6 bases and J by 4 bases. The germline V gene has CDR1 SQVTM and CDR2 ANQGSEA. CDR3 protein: CSVAGDSTEAFF. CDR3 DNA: TGCAGCGTAGCCGGGGACAGCACTGAAGCTTTCTTT. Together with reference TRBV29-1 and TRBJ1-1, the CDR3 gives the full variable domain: SAVISQKPSRDICQRGTSLTIQCQVDSQVTMMFWYRQQPGQSLTLIATANQGSEATYESGFVIDKFPISRPNLTFSTLTVSNMSPEDSSIYLCSVAGDSTEAFFGQGTRLTVV.

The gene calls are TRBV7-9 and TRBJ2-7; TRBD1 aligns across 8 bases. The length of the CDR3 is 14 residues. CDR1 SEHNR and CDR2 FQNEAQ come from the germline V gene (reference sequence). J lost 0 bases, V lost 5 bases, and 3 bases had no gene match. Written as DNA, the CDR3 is TGTGCCAGCAGCGTGGACAGGGACTCCTACGAGCAGTACTTC. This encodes CASSVDRDSYEQYF.

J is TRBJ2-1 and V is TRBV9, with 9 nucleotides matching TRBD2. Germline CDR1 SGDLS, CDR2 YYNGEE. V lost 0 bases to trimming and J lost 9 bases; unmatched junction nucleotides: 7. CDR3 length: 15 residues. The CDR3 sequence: CASSVVASGVGEQFF. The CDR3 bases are TGTGCCAGCAGCGTAGTGGCTAGCGGGGTGGGTGAGCAGTTCTTC.